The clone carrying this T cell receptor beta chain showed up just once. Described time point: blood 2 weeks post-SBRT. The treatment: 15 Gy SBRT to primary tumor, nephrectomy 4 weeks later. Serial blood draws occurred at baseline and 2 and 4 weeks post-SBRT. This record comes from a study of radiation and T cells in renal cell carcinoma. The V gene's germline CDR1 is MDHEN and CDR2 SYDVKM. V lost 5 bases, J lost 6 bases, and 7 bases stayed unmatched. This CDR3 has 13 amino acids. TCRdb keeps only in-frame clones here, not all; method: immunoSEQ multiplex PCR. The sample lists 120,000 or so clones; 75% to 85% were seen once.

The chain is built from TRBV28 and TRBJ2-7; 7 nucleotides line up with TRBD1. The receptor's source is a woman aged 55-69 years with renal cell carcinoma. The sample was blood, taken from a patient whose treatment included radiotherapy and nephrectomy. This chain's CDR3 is CASSKGQRSEQYF. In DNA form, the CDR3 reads TGTGCCAGCAGTAAGGGACAGAGGAGCGAGCAGTACTTC. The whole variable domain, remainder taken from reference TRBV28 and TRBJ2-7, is DVKVTQSSRYLVKRTGEKVFLECVQDMDHENMFWYRQDPGLGLRLIYFSYDVKMKEKGDIPEGYSVSREKKERFSLILESASTNQTSMYLCASSKGQRSEQYFGPGTRLTVT.